One sample yielded the 18 T cell receptor beta chains listed below, sequenced in a study of radiation and T cells in renal cell carcinoma. Sequenced by immunoSEQ multiplex PCR; TCRdb stores in-frame clones only, minus some. The repertoire has about 150,000 clones, roughly 87% of them found once; the top ten carry approximately 13%. The time point was: blood 2 weeks post-SBRT. The treatment here: 15 Gy SBRT to primary tumor, nephrectomy 4 weeks later. The specimen comprised blood, sampled from a patient whose treatment included radiotherapy and nephrectomy. The source of these receptors is a woman aged 50 to 60 with renal cell carcinoma.

The CDR3: CASSFRLGETQYF. CDR3 sequence (DNA): TGTGCCAGTAGTTTCCGGTTGGGAGAGACCCAGTACTTC. This chain connects TRBV19 to TRBJ2-5; D is unclear. Trimming shortened V by 5 bases and J by 4 bases, and 11 bases separated the two germline ends. Germline V CDR1 and CDR2: LNHDA, SQIVND (reference sequence). The CDR3 is 13 amino acids.

In this sample, this clone turned up once. The V call is TRBV4-1, the J call TRBJ2-7, with D perhaps given as TRBD1 or TRBD2 (5 bases each). This CDR3 is 15 amino acids long. Trimming left V 0 bases short and J 4 bases short, with 13 bases between. The germline CDR1 and CDR2 sequences are MGHRA and YSYEKL. In nucleotides, the CDR3 is TGCGCCAGCAGCCAAGATCCGGGACCAGGGTACGAGCAGTACTTC. It translates to CASSQDPGPGYEQYF.

This rearrangement joins TRBV2 to TRBJ1-1; 7 bases agree with TRBD1. The CDR3 contains 12 residues. CDR1 SNHLY and CDR2 FYNNEI come from the germline V gene. V lost 6 bases and J lost 4; bases outside the gene matches: 2. CDR3 nucleotides: TGTGCCAGCAGGACAGGGTTCACTGAAGCTTTCTTT. It specifies CASRTGFTEAFF.

The chain recombines TRBV2 with TRBJ2-2; the D gene could be TRBD1 or TRBD2 (6 bases each). CDR3 size: 15 residues. Germline V gives CDR1 SNHLY, CDR2 FYNNEI. V was trimmed by 6 bases and J by 2 bases, leaving 13 bases between them. Here the CDR3 DNA reads TGTGCCAGCAGACGCGGGACATCAAACACCGGGGAGCTGTTTTTT. The encoded protein is CASRRGTSNTGELFF.

The sample holds one count of this clone. The chain couples TRBV5-4 to TRBJ2-1; D not resolved. The V gene's germline CDR1 is SGHNT and CDR2 YYREEE (reference sequence). V was pared by 0 bases and J by 4 bases, with 20 bases between. This CDR3 has 18 residues. CDR3 sequence: CASSLEKRSPPFYNEQFF. CDR3 coding DNA: TGTGCCAGCAGCTTGGAGAAGCGATCCCCTCCTTTTTACAATGAGCAGTTCTTC.

The chain links TRBV5-1 to TRBJ2-3, with D maybe TRBD1 (8 bases). The CDR3 is made up of 14 amino acids. Trimming cost V 2 bases and J 4 bases, with 11 bases left between them. Germline V lookup: CDR1 SGHRS, CDR2 YFSETQ. The CDR3: CASSLAGQADTQYF. Written as DNA, the CDR3 is TGCGCCAGCAGCTTAGCGGGACAGGCAGATACGCAGTATTTT.

V usage is TRBV5-4 and J usage is TRBJ1-2; D is uncertain. The CDR3 is 16 residues long. V gave up 0 bases and J gave up 5 bases, with 17 bases separating them. CDR1 and CDR2 from the germline V gene are SGHNT and YYREEE (reference sequence). In DNA, the CDR3 is TGTGCCAGCAGCTTGGAGGGCCCCACCAAGCCTTATGGCTACACCTTC. Translating it yields CASSLEGPTKPYGYTF.

The CDR3 DNA reads as TGTGCCAGCCTTGAGGGGGGAGAGACAGATACGCAGTATTTT. Translation: CASLEGGETDTQYF. The V gene is TRBV6-6, the J gene TRBJ2-3, with D perhaps assigned TRBD1 or TRBD2 (6 bases each). Between the trimmed V and J ends, which lost 8 bases and 3 bases, there was a span of 15 bases. The V gene's germline CDR1 is MNHNY and CDR2 SVGAGI (reference sequence). The CDR3 loop spans 14 amino acids.

This clone was counted a single time. The chain employs TRBV18 and TRBJ2-5; D may match TRBD1 or TRBD2 (6 bases each). Looked up from germline, CDR1 is KGHSH and CDR2 is LQKENI. This CDR3 has 15 residues. Trimming cost V 4 bases and J 5 bases, with 17 bases left between them. CDR3 DNA sequence: TGTGCCAGCTCACTCTCCGGGGGCCTTATGGAGACCCAGTACTTC. Translating gives CASSLSGGLMETQYF.

CDR3 nucleotides: TGTGCCAGCAGTGGACTTAGGACAGCGACTGGAAACACCATATATTTT. Protein sequence: CASSGLRTATGNTIYF. The chain is built from TRBV6-1 and TRBJ1-3; TRBD1 might be the D (6 bases). V shed 4 bases and J shed 2 bases, with 15 bases lying between them. The CDR3 length is 16 residues. CDR1 MNHNS and CDR2 SASEGT come from the germline V gene.

On this clone: At one end, the junction sequence differs from germline, possibly due to a read error. The chain recombines TRBV18 with TRBJ1-1; no clear D gene. This CDR3 is 13 amino acids long. Germline V lookup: CDR1 KGHSH, CDR2 LQKENI. The CDR3 DNA sequence: TGTGCTAGCTCTATTAAGGAAGGATCTGAAGCTTTCTTT. Its protein is CASSIKEGSEAFF.

This chain uses TRBV2 with TRBJ1-6, with 12 bases aligning to TRBD1. Unmatched junction bases numbered 4, after V lost 6 bases and J lost 10 bases. The CDR3 extends over 14 amino acids. CDR1 SNHLY and CDR2 FYNNEI come from the germline V gene. Here the CDR3 DNA reads TGTGCCAGCAGGGGACAGGGGGCTGCCTCACCCCTCCACTTT. Encoded protein: CASRGQGAASPLHF.

The J gene is TRBJ1-2, the V gene TRBV11-1; TRBD1 aligns across 7 bases. The V gene's germline CDR1 is SGHAT and CDR2 FQDESV (reference sequence). This CDR3 region has 16 residues. With V trimmed by 5 bases and J by 1 base, 10 bases remained unmatched. The CDR3 sequence is CASSGLGTAINYGYTF. The CDR3 DNA sequence: TGTGCCAGCAGCGGCCTTGGGACAGCCATTAACTATGGCTACACCTTC.

The V and J genes are TRBV19 and TRBJ1-5; tentative D call: TRBD1 (5 bases). V lost 1 base, J lost 7 bases, and 11 bases lay in between. The CDR3 contains 14 residues. Germline V CDR1 and CDR2: LNHDA, SQIVND (reference sequence). As DNA, the CDR3 is TGTGCCAGTAGTATAGGGACACGGTACCAGCCCCAGCATTTT. Amino acids: CASSIGTRYQPQHF.

The genes are TRBV19 and TRBJ2-1, with a possible D match to TRBD1 (5 bases). This CDR3 contains 13 residues. With 7 bases removed from V and 11 bases from J, the gap between germline ends came to 18 bases. The germline V gene encodes CDR1 LNHDA and CDR2 SQIVND (reference sequence). The CDR3: CASTPTEFGQQFF. The CDR3 region has the DNA TGTGCCAGTACCCCGACAGAATTCGGACAGCAGTTCTTC.

The rearrangement uses TRBV7-8 and TRBJ2-4; D ambiguous. The CDR3 sequence is 14 residues long. V was clipped by 0 bases and J by 3 bases, with 6 bases between them. CDR1 and CDR2 from the germline V gene are SGHVS and FQNEAQ. CDR3 in DNA: TGTGCCAGCAGCTTAGCGGAGAACAAAAACATTCAGTACTTC. Residues: CASSLAENKNIQYF.

This clone was counted a few times. The chain recombines TRBV19 with TRBJ2-1; TRBD1 agrees at 9 bases. Germline values: CDR1 LNHDA, CDR2 SQIVND (reference sequence). Trimming removed 1 base from V and 6 bases from J; junction bases left unmatched: 4. The CDR3 runs 15 residues. The CDR3 coding sequence is TGTGCCAGTAGTATAGGGACAGGGGCTTCCAATGAGCAGTTCTTC. This codes for CASSIGTGASNEQFF.

The gene calls are TRBV19 and TRBJ1-5, with a tentative D call TRBD1 (5 bases). Germline V gene data show CDR1 as LNHDA and CDR2 as SQIVND (reference sequence). The CDR3 is made up of 14 amino acids. Trimming cost V 5 bases and J 11 bases, with 19 bases left between them. The chain's CDR3 is CASSRDRGFSAQHF. The CDR3, as DNA: TGTGCCAGTAGTCGGGACCGAGGTTTTTCGGCCCAGCATTTT.